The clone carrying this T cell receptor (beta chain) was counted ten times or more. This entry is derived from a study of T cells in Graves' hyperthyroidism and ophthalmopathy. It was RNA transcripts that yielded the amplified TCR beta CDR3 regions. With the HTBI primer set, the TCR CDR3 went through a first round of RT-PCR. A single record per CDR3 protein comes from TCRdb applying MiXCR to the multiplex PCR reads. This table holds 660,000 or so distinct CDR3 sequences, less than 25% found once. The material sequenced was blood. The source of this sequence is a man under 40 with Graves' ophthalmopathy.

The CDR3 sequence: CASSLQYSSYNEQFF. As DNA, the CDR3 is TGTGCCAGCAGCCTCCAATACAGCTCCTACAATGAGCAGTTCTTC. The chain combines TRBV11-2 with TRBJ2-1; the D is unclear. CDR3 length: 15 residues. Germline assignment: CDR1 SGHAT and CDR2 FQNNGV. The germline V and J ends were trimmed by 5 bases and 0 bases, with 11 bases remaining between them.